This is a list of T cell receptor beta chains from one sample in a study of blood T cell repertoires in COVID-19. Some clones are missing from TCRdb's copy, which holds only in-frame ones; the method was immunoSEQ multiplex PCR. The table records around 83,000 clones, 86% of them present only once. Specimen: peripheral blood. These receptors all stem from a man aged 50 to 59 with active or convalescent COVID-19. Each CDR3 is given with its conserved first and last residue. Each record gives: D gene, V gene, clone size, J gene, CDR3 DNA, CDR3 protein. D genes are given only for firm matches. Clone size is shown for a subset of rows, as once, few, many or a class of expanded clone.

TRBD2,TRBV4-2,NA,TRBJ2-7,TGTGCCAGCAGCCGCAACGCGATTACTAGCGGATTCCCATACGAGCAGTACTTC,CASSRNAITSGFPYEQYF
NA,TRBV28,NA,TRBJ2-3,TGTGCCAGTAGGGGTTCGAGCACAGATACGCAGTATTTT,CASRGSSTDTQYF
TRBD1,TRBV4-2,NA,TRBJ1-6,TGTGCCAGCAGCCCAGAGTTACAGGGGAGCTCCTATAATTCACCCCTCCACTTT,CASSPELQGSSYNSPLHF
NA,TRBV14,NA,TRBJ1-3,TGTGCCAGCAGCCGTCAGGGGATCTCTGGAAACACCATATATTTT,CASSRQGISGNTIYF
TRBD1,TRBV6-5,NA,TRBJ1-1,TGTGCCAGCAGCCTTGACAGGGTCAACACTGAAGCTTTCTTT,CASSLDRVNTEAFF
TRBD1,TRBV11-2,NA,TRBJ1-1,TGTGCCAGCAGCTTACCAGGGGGCGACACTGAAGCTTTCTTT,CASSLPGGDTEAFF
TRBD2,TRBV19,NA,TRBJ2-1,TGTGCCAGTAGTATAGATGGGACTAGCCTCAATGAGCAGTTCTTC,CASSIDGTSLNEQFF
TRBD1,TRBV27,NA,TRBJ2-7,TGTGCCAGCAGTCAAGGGACAGGGATCCCTTTCAGTATCGAGCAGTACTTC,CASSQGTGIPFSIEQYF
TRBD2,TRBV6-5,NA,TRBJ2-7,TGTGCCAGCACCGAGACTAGCGGCTCCTACGAGCAGTACTTC,CASTETSGSYEQYF
NA,TRBV10-1,NA,TRBJ2-7,TGCGCCAGCAAGGGCGGGATGAGCTCCTACGAGCAGTACTTC,CASKGGMSSYEQYF
NA,TRBV28,NA,TRBJ1-6,TGTGCCAGCAGTTTTACGTACACCAGCTCCTATAATTCACCCCTCCACTTT,CASSFTYTSSYNSPLHF
TRBD2,TRBV29-1,once,TRBJ2-5,TGCAGCGTTACCATCCCGGGACTAGCGGGTCTCCAAGAGACCCAGTACTTC,CSVTIPGLAGLQETQYF
NA,TRBV24-1,NA,TRBJ1-1,TGTGCCACCAGTGATTTCGGGGGTGAAGCTTTCTTT,CATSDFGGEAFF
NA,TRBV5-4,NA,TRBJ1-4,TGTGCCAGCAGCTCGGCGGGAGTAAATGAAAAACTGTTTTTT,CASSSAGVNEKLFF
NA,TRBV11-3,NA,TRBJ2-7,TGTGCCAGCAGCTTAGGGAGAGAGTACGAGCAGTACTTC,CASSLGREYEQYF
NA,TRBV11-2,NA,TRBJ1-4,TGTGCCAGCAGCCCAGACTCGGGGGACGGTGAAAAACTGTTTTTT,CASSPDSGDGEKLFF
TRBD2,TRBV7-2,once,TRBJ2-1,TGTGCCAGCAGCTTGAGTGGACTAGCGGGGTACAATGAGCAGTTCTTC,CASSLSGLAGYNEQFF
NA,TRBV5-1,NA,TRBJ1-1,TGCGCCAGCAGCTTTGGGGCCCAACCGAACACTGAAGCTTTCTTT,CASSFGAQPNTEAFF
TRBD2,TRBV7-6,NA,TRBJ2-2,TGTGCCAGCAGCAACTTAGCGGGGGGATCGAACACCGGGGAGCTGTTTTTT,CASSNLAGGSNTGELFF